A single sample is the source of the 31 T cell receptor beta chains below, sequenced in a study of tumor and adjacent non-tumor tissue in lung cancer. A modified ARM-PCR protocol with three rounds of nested PCR amplified TCRbeta. In TCRdb, the multiplex PCR reads were re-called with MiXCR into one record per CDR3 protein. This table has 100,000 to 120,000 distinct CDR3 sequences, over 75% appearing once. The template was RNA from unsorted bulk tissue. Sequences were obtained from lung tumor tissue. The receptor set was obtained from a man aged 70-80 years with non-small cell lung cancer.

This chain links TRBV6-5 with TRBJ2-7, with unresolved D. CDR1 is MNHEY and CDR2 is SVGAGI in the germline V gene. Trimming took 11 bases from V and 4 from J, leaving 24 bases between them. The CDR3 has 15 amino acids. CDR3 sequence reads: CAVGRKPAVSYEQYF. The CDR3 bases are TGTGCCGTCGGAAGGAAACCAGCAGTTTCTTACGAGCAGTACTTC.

Concerning this clonotype: One end of the junction fails to match germline, which may point to a read error. The J gene is TRBJ2-1, the V gene TRBV20-1; the D gene is possibly TRBD1 (6 bases). CDR3 length equals 16 residues. Per germline, CDR1 DFQATT and CDR2 SNEGSKA (reference sequence). The CDR3 DNA is TGCAGTGCTGGAGGAACGGGACATCAATCCTACAATGAGCTGTTCTTC. Translating it yields CSAGGTGHQSYNELFF.

V is TRBV4-3 and J is TRBJ2-7, with 13 positions matching TRBD2. Germline V gene lookup returns CDR1 LGHNA and CDR2 YSLEER. With V trimmed by 5 bases and J by 0 bases, 19 bases remained unmatched. CDR3 size: 21 residues. The CDR3, as DNA: TGCGCCAGCAGCAAAGCCCGTAACTCAAAAGGACTAGCGGGAGACTCCTACGAGCAGTACTTC. Translated: CASSKARNSKGLAGDSYEQYF.

As to this clonotype: The junction departs from the called germline gene at one end, perhaps through a read error. The CDR3, as DNA: TGTGCCATCAGCCTGACTAGCGGAGAGTCTGGGGCCAACGTCCCGACTTTC. It yields the protein CAISLTSGESGANVPTF. J is TRBJ2-6 and V is TRBV10-3; 9 bases align to TRBD2. Germline CDR1 reads ENHRY; CDR2 reads SYGVKD. This CDR3 has 17 residues.

Concerning this clonotype: Since no conserved phenylalanine or tryptophan closes the CDR3, a read error is the likely cause. The rearrangement uses TRBV5-4 and TRBJ1-6, with TRBD1 identical over 8 bases. The CDR3 contains 15 residues. Per germline, CDR1 SGHNT and CDR2 YYREEE (reference sequence). Trimming took 8 bases from V and 6 from J; bases not matched to a gene: 10. The CDR3 loop is CARSMTGVSNSPLHY. The CDR3 nucleotides are TGTGCCAGGAGCATGACAGGGGTTAGTAATTCACCCCTCCACTAT.

The CDR3 DNA is TGCGCCAGCAGCCTGGGGACGGCGACTTACAGTGAAGCTTTCTTT. Translated: CASSLGTATYSEAFF. The V gene is TRBV4-1, the J gene TRBJ1-1; D is perhaps TRBD1 (5 bases). Trimming left V 4 bases short and J 7 bases short, with 19 bases between. Germline values: CDR1 MGHRA, CDR2 YSYEKL. The CDR3 length is 15 residues.

As for this clonotype: A much larger clone lies one base from this, so it may be a read error. Lacking the conserved final phenylalanine or tryptophan, this CDR3 likely reflects a read error. The chain uses TRBV20-1 and TRBJ2-7; 9 nucleotides align to TRBD1. Looked up from germline, CDR1 is DFQATT and CDR2 is SNEGSKA (reference sequence). Trimming at V came to 6 bases and at J to 5 bases, leaving 14 bases not matched to a gene. The CDR3 length is 15 residues. CDR3 in DNA: TGCAGTGCCCCTCGAGGGGACAGGGACCCCCACGAGCAGTACTAC. This translates into CSAPRGDRDPHEQYY.

As to this clonotype: At one of its ends the junction is not consistent with the germline gene, which may arise from a read error. This sequence joins TRBV6-2 or TRBV6-3 and TRBJ2-7; TRBD1 aligns across 11 bases. From germline, CDR1 is MNHEY and CDR2 SVGEGT. CDR3 length: 16 amino acids. CDR3 in amino acids: CANSPALDRGPYKQYF. The CDR3, as DNA: TGTGCCAACAGTCCCGCGCTGGACAGGGGGCCCTACAAGCAGTACTTC.

With regard to this clonotype: The germline gene is not matched at one end of the junction; a read error may be the cause. This chain connects TRBV7-9 to TRBJ1-2; TRBD1 matches at 8 bases. This CDR3 spans 15 amino acids. CDR1 and CDR2 from the germline V gene are SEHNR and FQNEAQ (reference sequence). CDR3 bases: TGTGCCAGCAGCGTCAAACAGGGGGGTAACTCTGGCTACATCTTC. Its protein product is CASSVKQGGNSGYIF.

As for this clonotype: Compared with germline, one end of the junction differs, possibly owing to a read error. J is TRBJ2-7 and V is TRBV29-1, with 7 bases matching TRBD2. The germline CDR1 and CDR2 sequences are SQVTM and ANQGSEA. This CDR3 region has 11 residues. This CDR3 is CSARTSGTVFF. DNA for the CDR3: TGCAGTGCTAGGACCAGCGGGACGGTTTTTTTC.

The chain employs TRBV10-3 and TRBJ1-1; maybe TRBD1 (6 bases). This CDR3 is built from 15 residues. Germline CDR1 reads ENHRY; CDR2 reads SYGVKD. Trimming left V 7 bases short and J 6 bases short, with 21 bases between. The CDR3 loop is CAINKPQGQVSEAFF. DNA for the CDR3: TGTGCCATCAATAAGCCTCAGGGGCAGGTCTCTGAAGCTTTCTTT.

V and J are TRBV6-2 or TRBV6-3 and TRBJ2-2, with 11 bases identical to TRBD1. Germline V lookup: CDR1 MNHEY, CDR2 SVGEGT. The CDR3 is made up of 16 amino acids. V dropped 3 bases and J dropped 12; count of bases not matched to a gene: 12. The CDR3 spells CASSYGQGADTGKLFF. CDR3 nucleotides: TGTGCCAGCAGTTATGGACAGGGGGCAGACACCGGAAAGCTGTTTTTT.

As to this clonotype: A read error may explain this, as a much larger clone is one base away. The V gene is TRBV30, the J gene TRBJ1-2; D is possibly TRBD1 (5 bases). Trimming shortened V by 5 bases and J by 4 bases, and 8 bases separated the two germline ends. CDR3 length equals 11 residues. Germline values: CDR1 GTSNPN, CDR2 SVGIG (reference sequence). The CDR3, as DNA: TGTGCCTGGCGGGGCCTCTATGGCTACACCTTC. The encoded protein is CAWRGLYGYTF.

Turning to this clonotype: Compared with germline, one end of the junction differs, possibly owing to a read error. V gene TRBV7-8 combines with J gene TRBJ2-5, with D perhaps assigned TRBD1 or TRBD2 (5 bases each). Germline V lookup: CDR1 SGHVS, CDR2 FQNEAQ. This CDR3 contains 14 residues. The CDR3 protein is CPRSLGSGPETQYF. CDR3 nucleotide sequence: TGTCCCAGGAGCTTAGGATCGGGGCCGGAGACCCAGTACTTC.

Note on this clonotype: Given the absence of the conserved phenylalanine or tryptophan at the CDR3 end, a read error is likely. The genes are TRBV29-1 and TRBJ1-2; D is undetermined. Trimming stripped 7 bases from V and 5 bases from J, with 17 bases between. This CDR3 spans 13 amino acids. Germline CDR1 and CDR2: SQVTM and ANQGSEA. The CDR3 bases are TGCAGCGCTTACTTTCTACAGAAGTATGGCTACACCTTG. Residues: CSAYFLQKYGYTL.

To note about this clonotype: With a much larger clone just one base away, this may be a read error. V and J are TRBV20-1 and TRBJ2-5, with no clear D. The germline V gene encodes CDR1 DFQATT and CDR2 SNEGSKA (reference sequence). This CDR3 region has 8 residues. The CDR3 here is CSARGKIF. The CDR3 DNA sequence: TGCAGTGCTAGAGGCAAAATCTTC.

Comments on this clonotype: A read error may produce the germline difference seen at one junction end. This chain uses TRBV29-1 with TRBJ2-3; 14 bases align to TRBD2. The CDR3 is made up of 17 amino acids. Germline V lookup: CDR1 SQVTM, CDR2 ANQGSEA. The CDR3 loop is CGVNGLAGGGITDTQYF. In DNA form, the CDR3 reads TGCGGCGTGAACGGACTAGCGGGAGGAGGGATCACAGATACGCAGTATTTT.

V is TRBV11-2 and J is TRBJ2-7; D is unresolved. Germline CDR1 SGHAT, CDR2 FQNNGV. The ends were cut back, 6 bases at V and 2 bases at J, with 14 bases in the middle. The CDR3 extends over 14 amino acids. CDR3 sequence (DNA): TGTGCCAGCAGTGCCCCGGGCACCCCCTACGAGCAGTACTTC. Translated: CASSAPGTPYEQYF.

Regarding this clonotype: This may stem from a read error, because a much larger clone lies one nucleotide away. V is TRBV2 and J is TRBJ1-5; perhaps D is TRBD1 or TRBD2 (5 bases each). The DNA end is more similar to TRBJ2-3, so the J call may be wrong. CDR3 size: 13 residues. The germline V gene encodes CDR1 SNHLY and CDR2 FYNNEI. This chain's CDR3 is CASTEVRGQPQYF. In nucleotides, the CDR3 is TGTGCCAGTACAGAGGTGAGGGGTCAGCCCCAGTATTTT.

Of note for this clonotype: No conserved phenylalanine or tryptophan is present at the end of the CDR3, so a read error is the likely explanation. This sequence joins TRBV4-2 and TRBJ1-1, with a tentative D call TRBD1 (5 bases). The V and J ends lost 5 bases and 5 bases respectively, with 18 bases between them. The CDR3 has 15 amino acids. CDR1 is LGHNA and CDR2 is YNFKEQ in the germline V gene. DNA for the CDR3: TGTGCCAGCAGCAAGGGGATTGAGCGTGGTACTGAAGCTTTCATT. Encoded protein: CASSKGIERGTEAFI.

Note on this clonotype: An end of the junction does not agree with germline; a read error may underlie this. V usage is TRBV10-3 and J usage is TRBJ2-1, with a tentative D call TRBD2 (5 bases). The CDR3 spans 16 residues. Germline CDR1 reads ENHRY; CDR2 reads SYGVKD. In DNA, the CDR3 is TGTGTCATCAGTGAAGGTAGGGCGGGCCCCCTCAATGAGCATTTCTTC. It codes for CVISEGRAGPLNEHFF.

Concerning this clonotype itself: Mismatch with germline at one junction end may stem from a read error. The chain combines TRBV6-6 with TRBJ2-1; D is undetermined. The CDR3 has 10 residues. CDR1 MNHNY and CDR2 SVGAGI come from the germline V gene (reference sequence). The CDR3 reads CTSATYEQFF. The CDR3 coding sequence is TGTACCAGCGCTACCTATGAGCAGTTTTTC.

The rearrangement links TRBV13 to TRBJ2-7; weak D call: TRBD1 (5 bases). The CDR3 length is 13 residues. The germline CDR1 and CDR2 sequences are PRHDT and FYEKMQ (reference sequence). Trimming stripped 4 bases from V and 8 bases from J, with 15 bases between. The CDR3 nucleotides read TGTGCCAGCAGCTCAATCACGGTGGACAAGCAGTACTTC. Translated, it gives CASSSITVDKQYF.

This clonotype showed up just a few times. The germline gene is not matched at one end of the junction; a read error may be the cause. The chain combines TRBV11-3 with TRBJ2-7; D gene uncertain. Germline CDR1 reads SGHNT; CDR2 reads YENEEA. The CDR3 is 15 residues long. This chain's CDR3 is CASSLTELFSYEQYF. The CDR3, as DNA: TGTGCTAGCAGCTTAACAGAGCTTTTTTCATACGAGCAGTACTTC.

About this clonotype itself: At one end the junction does not follow the germline gene, possibly because of a read error. CDR3 nucleotide sequence: TGTACCAGCACTCCGGGACTAGGCAATACCAATGAGCAGCTCTTC. Translated: CTSTPGLGNTNEQLF. This chain connects TRBV6-2 or TRBV6-3 to TRBJ2-1; 8 bases line up with TRBD2. Germline V lookup: CDR1 MNHEY, CDR2 SVGEGT. This CDR3 spans 15 amino acids.

About this clonotype itself: At one end the junction does not follow the germline gene, possibly because of a read error. The V and J genes are TRBV5-1 and TRBJ2-1, with TRBD2 matching over 8 bases. The CDR3 is made up of 14 amino acids. Germline assignment: CDR1 SGHRS and CDR2 YFSETQ. This chain's CDR3 is CASSGGHGLNEQFF. The CDR3 DNA reads as TGTGCCAGCAGCGGGGGACATGGTTTGAATGAGCAGTTCTTC.

Of note for this clonotype: The junction departs from the called germline gene at one end, perhaps through a read error. The chain's CDR3 is CGVGRQASGDTQYF. The CDR3 bases are TGCGGCGTTGGTCGACAAGCTTCAGGGGATACGCAGTATTTT. The V and J genes are TRBV29-1 and TRBJ2-3, with D tentatively TRBD1 (5 bases). In germline, CDR1 is SQVTM, CDR2 ANQGSEA. This CDR3 contains 14 residues.

At least ten counts were recorded for this clonotype. The genes are TRBV28 and TRBJ1-5; 10 nucleotides line up with TRBD1. CDR1 is MDHEN, CDR2 SYDVKM, per germline. This CDR3 is built from 15 residues. V lost 6 bases and J lost 3; bases outside the gene matches: 5. The CDR3 nucleotides read TGTGCCAGCAGGGGGACAGGGGAGGACAATCAGCCCCAGCATTTT. Its protein is CASRGTGEDNQPQHF.

In the case of this clonotype: A junction end diverges from the germline sequence, so it may reflect a read error. V usage is TRBV11-2 and J usage is TRBJ2-2; D may be TRBD2 (6 bases). This CDR3 comprises 16 residues. Germline V gene lookup returns CDR1 SGHAT and CDR2 FQNNGV. The CDR3, as DNA: TGTGCCAGCAACTTAATGGGCACAGTGGTTGCCGGGGGGCTGTTTTTT. This sequence encodes CASNLMGTVVAGGLFF.

About this clonotype: One end of the junction varies from germline; a read error may be responsible. The chain has TRBV6-5 and TRBJ1-6; D is ambiguous. Germline CDR1 reads MNHEY; CDR2 reads SVGAGI. The CDR3 covers 15 residues. This CDR3 is CANSYSDGKNSPFHF. CDR3 in DNA: TGTGCCAACAGTTATTCCGACGGTAAAAATTCACCATTCCACTTT.

This clonotype was seen at least ten times. This sequence joins TRBV29-1 and TRBJ1-2; D not certain. The V gene's germline CDR1 is SQVTM and CDR2 ANQGSEA. Trimming pared 6 bases from V and 1 base from J, leaving 18 bases between. The CDR3 contains 15 residues. CDR3 sequence: CSVMAGISDNYGYTF. CDR3 in DNA: TGCAGCGTGATGGCCGGAATTTCGGATAACTATGGCTACACCTTC.